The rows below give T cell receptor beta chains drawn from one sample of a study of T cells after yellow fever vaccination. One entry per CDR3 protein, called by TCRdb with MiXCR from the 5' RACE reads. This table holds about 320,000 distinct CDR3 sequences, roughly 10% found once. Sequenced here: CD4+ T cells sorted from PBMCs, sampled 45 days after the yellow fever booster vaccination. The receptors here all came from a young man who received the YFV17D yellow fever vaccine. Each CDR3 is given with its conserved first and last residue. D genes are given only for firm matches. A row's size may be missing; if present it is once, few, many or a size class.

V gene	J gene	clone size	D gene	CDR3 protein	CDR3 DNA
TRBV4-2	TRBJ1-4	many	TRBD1	CASSLGQGTNEKLFF	TGTGCCAGCAGCCTAGGACAGGGGACTAATGAAAAACTGTTTTTT
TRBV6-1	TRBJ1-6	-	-	CASTTTPDFNSPLHF	TGTGCCAGCACGACTACCCCCGATTTTAATTCACCCCTCCACTTT
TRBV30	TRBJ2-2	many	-	CAWGLGGELFF	TGTGCCTGGGGGCTCGGTGGGGAGCTGTTTTTT
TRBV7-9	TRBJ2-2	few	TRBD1	CASSLGLTGTATGELFF	TGTGCCAGCAGCTTAGGGTTGACCGGGACAGCCACCGGGGAGCTGTTTTTT
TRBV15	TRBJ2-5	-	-	CATSRDLGPLGTQYF	TGTGCCACCAGCAGAGATCTCGGACCCCTGGGGACCCAGTACTTC
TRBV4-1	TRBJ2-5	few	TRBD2	CASSQDPRGLAGGLATQYF	TGCGCCAGCAGCCAAGATCCGCGGGGACTAGCGGGGGGGCTCGCGACCCAGTACTTC
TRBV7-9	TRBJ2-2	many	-	CASSPGTSAGELFF	TGTGCCAGCAGCCCCGGGACCTCGGCCGGGGAGCTGTTTTTT
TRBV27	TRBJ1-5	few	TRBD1	CASSVLSGAGGPQHF	TGTGCCAGCAGTGTGTTATCAGGTGCAGGGGGGCCCCAGCATTTT
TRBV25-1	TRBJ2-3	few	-	CASSRTSWGTDTQYF	TGTGCCAGCAGTCGGACCTCTTGGGGCACAGATACGCAGTATTTT
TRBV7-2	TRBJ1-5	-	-	CASSLDPQQPQHF	TGTGCCAGCAGCTTAGACCCCCAACAGCCCCAGCATTTT
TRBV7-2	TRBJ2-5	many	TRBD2	CASSLVGGGETQYF	TGTGCCAGCAGCTTAGTCGGCGGGGGAGAGACCCAGTACTTC
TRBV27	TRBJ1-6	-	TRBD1	CASSTAGQGVSPLHF	TGTGCCAGCAGTACCGCGGGACAGGGTGTTTCACCCCTCCACTTT
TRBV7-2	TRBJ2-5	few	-	CASSQGMTQYF	TGTGCCAGCAGCCAGGGCATGACCCAGTACTTC
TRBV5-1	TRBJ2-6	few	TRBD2	CASSQTLSGGSSGANVLTF	TGCGCCAGCAGCCAAACACTTAGCGGGGGGAGCTCTGGGGCCAACGTCCTGACTTTC
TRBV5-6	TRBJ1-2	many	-	CASSLPGAGGYTF	TGTGCCAGCAGCTTGCCAGGCGCGGGCGGCTACACCTTC
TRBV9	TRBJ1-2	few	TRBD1	CASSMGPGQTYGYTF	TGTGCCAGCAGCATGGGTCCGGGACAGACGTATGGCTACACCTTC
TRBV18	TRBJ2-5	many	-	CASSGEGVWEETQYF	TGTGCCAGCTCAGGCGAGGGGGTCTGGGAAGAGACCCAGTACTTC
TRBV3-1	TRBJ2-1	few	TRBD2	CASKRAGGPLNEQFF	TGTGCCAGCAAAAGGGCGGGGGGGCCTCTCAATGAGCAGTTCTTC
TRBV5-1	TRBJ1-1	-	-	CASSSLDRNTEAFF	TGCGCCAGCAGCTCACTAGACAGGAACACTGAAGCTTTCTTT
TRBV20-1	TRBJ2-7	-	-	CSARDSKGARTYEQYF	TGCAGTGCTAGAGATTCAAAGGGCGCGAGAACCTACGAGCAGTACTTC
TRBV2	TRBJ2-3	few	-	CASSEQGHTQYF	TGTGCCAGCAGTGAGCAGGGTCATACGCAGTATTTT
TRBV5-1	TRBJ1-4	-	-	CASSLIPGSEKLFF	TGCGCCAGCAGCTTGATCCCAGGGAGTGAAAAACTGTTTTTT
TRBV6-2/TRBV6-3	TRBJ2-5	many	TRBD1	CASSQSGGKETQYF	TGTGCCAGCAGTCAATCAGGGGGAAAAGAGACCCAGTACTTC
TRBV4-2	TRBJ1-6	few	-	CASSQDKARTNSPLHF	TGTGCCAGCAGCCAAGATAAGGCGCGAACAAATTCACCCCTCCACTTT
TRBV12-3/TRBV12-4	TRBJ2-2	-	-	CASSLRGASAGELFF	TGTGCCAGCAGTTTACGGGGGGCGTCGGCCGGGGAGCTGTTTTTT
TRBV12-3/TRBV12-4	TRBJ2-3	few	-	CASRGNGPRFGSDTQYF	TGTGCCAGCAGGGGGAACGGGCCTCGTTTTGGTTCAGATACGCAGTATTTT
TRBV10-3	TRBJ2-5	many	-	CAISELGGAQETQYF	TGTGCCATCAGTGAGCTGGGGGGGGCCCAAGAGACCCAGTACTTC
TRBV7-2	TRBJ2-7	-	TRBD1	CASSLPGQQAEQYF	TGTGCCAGCAGCTTACCGGGACAGCAAGCCGAGCAGTACTTC
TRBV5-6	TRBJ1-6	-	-	CASTRREGDSPLHF	TGTGCCAGCACCCGGCGTGAGGGAGATTCACCCCTCCACTTT
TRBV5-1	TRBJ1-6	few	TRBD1	CASSLLDRDSPLHF	TGCGCCAGCAGCTTGTTGGACAGGGATTCACCCCTCCACTTT
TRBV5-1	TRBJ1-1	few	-	CASSLEGSLRWQPFNTEAFF	TGCGCCAGCAGCTTGGAGGGGAGCTTAAGGTGGCAACCTTTCAACACTGAAGCTTTCTTT
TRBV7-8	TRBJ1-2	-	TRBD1	CASSLAGDGQGNYGYTF	TGTGCCAGCAGCTTAGCGGGCGATGGACAGGGAAACTATGGCTACACCTTC
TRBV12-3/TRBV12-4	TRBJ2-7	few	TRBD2	CASSLASGVAYEQYF	TGTGCCAGCAGTTTGGCTAGCGGGGTCGCCTACGAGCAGTACTTC
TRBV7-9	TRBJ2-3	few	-	CASSLGQGIDTQYF	TGTGCCAGCAGCTTAGGCCAGGGGATCGATACGCAGTATTTT
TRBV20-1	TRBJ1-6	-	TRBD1	CSASGTPGQLYNSPLHF	TGCAGTGCTAGTGGCACCCCGGGACAGCTCTATAATTCACCCCTCCACTTT
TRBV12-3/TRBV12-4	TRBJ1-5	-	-	CASSLQGRQPQHF	TGTGCCAGCAGTTTACAGGGGAGGCAGCCCCAGCATTTT
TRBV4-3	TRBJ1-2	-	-	CASSQEQNYGYTF	TGCGCCAGCAGCCAAGAACAGAACTATGGCTACACCTTC
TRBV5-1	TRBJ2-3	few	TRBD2	CASSQPGLATDTQYF	TGCGCCAGCAGCCAACCAGGACTAGCAACAGATACGCAGTATTTT
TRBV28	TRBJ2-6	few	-	CASSRSSGANVLTF	TGTGCCAGCAGTCGGAGCTCTGGGGCCAACGTCCTGACTTTC
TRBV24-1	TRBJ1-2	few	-	CATSDPLRWGNYGYTF	TGTGCCACCAGTGATCCCCTGCGTTGGGGCAACTATGGCTACACCTTC